Here is one T cell receptor beta chain with its context. Its target is unknown. This sample stems from a study of siplizumab effects on memory and regulatory T cells. Points from the study as a whole: Naive or memory phenotype was unassignable for roughly 75-95% of proliferating CD4+ or CD8+ clones. There appeared to be greater diversity in naive T cells than in memory cells, and naive T cells seemed major contributors to the alloresponse.

Per-sample assaying covered roughly 93,000 TCR templates. The table came from immunoSEQ multiplex PCR; TCRdb's copy has only in-frame clones and leaves some out. The sample has fewer than 85,000 clones, approximately 86% seen once. Germline V lookup: CDR1 MRHNA, CDR2 SNTAGT. The CDR3 runs to 13 residues. V lost 6 bases to trimming and J lost 0 bases, with 8 bases between them. This TCR came from a human donor in good health. Sequences were obtained from Tregs sorted from blood. The V and J genes are TRBV6-4 and TRBJ1-1; D not certain. The CDR3 DNA sequence: TGTGCCAGCAGACCGACACTGAACACTGAAGCTTTCTTT. It yields the protein CASRPTLNTEAFF.